A single sample is the source of the 12 T cell receptor beta chains below, sequenced in a study of beta chain features in type 1 diabetes. Sequencing targeted expressed TCRB transcripts, as all isolated RNA had been reverse transcribed. Measured with immunoSEQ multiplex PCR; TCRdb has only the in-frame clones, and not every one. Of hundreds of thousands of clones listed, 11% to 15% are singletons. Sequencing used central memory CD4+ T cells from blood. Receptors originate from a young man in good health.

The table lists this clone with many counts. This chain links TRBV7-2 with TRBJ1-5, with 9 bases matching TRBD1. This CDR3 is 15 amino acids long. J was trimmed by 8 bases and V by 5 bases; bases with no gene match: 10. From germline, CDR1 is SGHTA and CDR2 FQGNSA. The CDR3 DNA follows: TGTGCCAGCAGCCGCCAGACAGGGGGTGGAGAGCCCCAGCATTTT. This sequence encodes CASSRQTGGGEPQHF.

In its sample, this clone was seen a few times. The CDR3 loop reads CASSQGGTQYF. In DNA, the CDR3 is TGTGCCAGCAGCCAAGGGGGTACGCAGTATTTT. V and J are TRBV14 and TRBJ2-3; no clear D gene. Germline CDR1 and CDR2: SGHDN and FVKESK. The CDR3 is 11 residues long. The V and J ends lost 1 base and 8 bases respectively, with 4 bases between them.

This clone appeared a few times. This chain connects TRBV6-5 to TRBJ1-2; D perhaps matches TRBD1 (5 bases). The V end lost 0 bases, the J end lost 4 bases, and 12 bases lay between the germline ends. This CDR3 comprises 15 residues. Germline CDR1 and CDR2: MNHEY and SVGAGI. The CDR3 loop reads CASSYSIHGTYGYTF. The DNA of the CDR3 is TGTGCCAGCAGTTACTCGATTCACGGGACCTATGGCTACACCTTC.

The chain recombines TRBV10-2 with TRBJ2-2, with D maybe TRBD2 (6 bases). Germline CDR1 WSHSY, CDR2 SAAADI. V was clipped by 5 bases and J by 4 bases, with 11 bases between them. This CDR3 spans 14 amino acids. The CDR3 DNA reads as TGCGCCAGCAGTCGGGACTCAACCACCGGGGAGCTGTTTTTT. Protein sequence: CASSRDSTTGELFF.

The chain has TRBV6-5 and TRBJ1-2; TRBD1 aligns across 7 bases. Per germline, CDR1 MNHEY and CDR2 SVGAGI. There are 15 residues in the CDR3. J lost 6 bases, V lost 7 bases, and 14 bases had no gene match. The DNA for the CDR3 is TGTGCCAGCACCCGAAAAGTTGGACAGGTTAATGGCTACACCTTC. Its protein is CASTRKVGQVNGYTF.

This clone has more than one count but fewer than ten. The J gene is TRBJ2-1, the V gene TRBV21-1. TRBV21-1 is labeled a pseudogene. This CDR3 is built from 16 residues. Here the CDR3 reads CASSNEGCRSYNEQFF. The CDR3 region has the DNA TGTGCCAGCAGCAACGAGGGGTGCCGCTCCTACAATGAGCAGTTCTTC.

This clone was counted ten times or more. The V and J genes are TRBV28 and TRBJ1-1; D not certain. This CDR3 spans 14 amino acids. Germline V lookup: CDR1 MDHEN, CDR2 SYDVKM. The V end lost 5 bases, the J end lost 2 bases, and 12 bases lay between the germline ends. In DNA form, the CDR3 reads TGTGCCAGCAGTGCCCCGGGGAAAAACACTGAAGCTTTCTTT. It yields the protein CASSAPGKNTEAFF.

This clone has a count of ten or more. The chain recombines TRBV6-1 with TRBJ1-1; D unclear. Per germline, CDR1 MNHNS and CDR2 SASEGT. The CDR3 has 15 residues. Deletions cut 3 bases from V and 3 bases from J, with 14 bases between. The CDR3 protein is CASSDPLGGYTEAFF. For the CDR3, the DNA is TGTGCCAGCAGTGATCCTCTCGGTGGATACACTGAAGCTTTCTTT.

V usage is TRBV6-1 and J usage is TRBJ1-5; D might be TRBD1 (5 bases). The CDR3 is made up of 12 amino acids. V was clipped by 8 bases and J by 10 bases, with 15 bases between them. The germline CDR1 and CDR2 sequences are MNHNS and SASEGT. CDR3 in amino acids: CASQGSEQPQHF. The CDR3 coding sequence is TGTGCCAGCCAGGGCAGCGAGCAACCCCAGCATTTT.

CDR3 loop: CASSLASGTTGELFF. Here the CDR3 DNA reads TGTGCCAGCAGCTTAGCGTCGGGGACAACCGGGGAGCTGTTTTTT. The chain combines TRBV7-6 with TRBJ2-2, with a tentative D call TRBD1 (6 bases). CDR1 SGHVS and CDR2 FNYEAQ come from the germline V gene. V dropped 0 bases and J dropped 5 bases, with 10 bases sitting between them. The CDR3 is 15 residues long.

This clone occurred once. The J gene is TRBJ1-1, the V gene TRBV11-2, with D possibly TRBD1 on 6 matching bases. From germline, CDR1 is SGHAT and CDR2 FQNNGV. The CDR3 runs to 14 residues. Trimming removed 5 bases from V and 4 bases from J, with 14 bases in between. The CDR3 DNA is TGTGCCAGCAGCCTACAGGGTGAGGGCACTGAAGCTTTCTTT. This codes for CASSLQGEGTEAFF. The variable domain in full, with the rest retrieved from reference TRBV11-2 and TRBJ1-1, is EAGVAQSPRYKIIEKRQSVAFWCNPISGHATLYWYQQILGQGPKLLIQFQNNGVVDDSQLPKDRFSAERLKGVDSTLKIQPAKLEDSAVYLCASSLQGEGTEAFFGQGTRLTVV.

The genes are TRBV5-4 and TRBJ2-2; 7 bases align to TRBD1. CDR1 and CDR2 (germline): SGHNT, YYREEE (reference sequence). V was pared by 5 bases and J by 1 base, with 5 bases of the junction left unmatched. The CDR3 has 15 amino acids. CDR3: CASRNRQGNTGELFF. The CDR3 DNA follows: TGTGCCAGCAGAAACAGACAGGGGAACACCGGGGAGCTGTTTTTT.